The T cell receptor (beta chain) described here comes from a study of blood T cell repertoires in COVID-19. Background on the study: PBMCs, B-cell-depleted T cells, or T cells were the source of the cDNA or gDNA that made up the material.

This clone has just one count. CDR3 length: 18 amino acids. Unmatched junction bases numbered 12, after V lost 0 bases and J lost 3 bases. In germline, CDR1 is SGHTA, CDR2 FQGNSA. Sequencing used immunoSEQ multiplex PCR; TCRdb keeps in-frame clones, though not all of them. This sample carries about 180,000 clones, approximately 83% of them seen once, and the ten largest clones take under 3.5%. The rearrangement uses TRBV7-2 and TRBJ2-5; 8 nucleotides align to TRBD1. This TCR came from a woman aged 55-70 years with acute or convalescent COVID-19. The material sequenced was peripheral blood. The CDR3 protein is CASSLASQGAVVEETQYF. The DNA of the CDR3 is TGTGCCAGCAGCTTAGCAAGTCAGGGGGCGGTGGTAGAAGAGACCCAGTACTTC.